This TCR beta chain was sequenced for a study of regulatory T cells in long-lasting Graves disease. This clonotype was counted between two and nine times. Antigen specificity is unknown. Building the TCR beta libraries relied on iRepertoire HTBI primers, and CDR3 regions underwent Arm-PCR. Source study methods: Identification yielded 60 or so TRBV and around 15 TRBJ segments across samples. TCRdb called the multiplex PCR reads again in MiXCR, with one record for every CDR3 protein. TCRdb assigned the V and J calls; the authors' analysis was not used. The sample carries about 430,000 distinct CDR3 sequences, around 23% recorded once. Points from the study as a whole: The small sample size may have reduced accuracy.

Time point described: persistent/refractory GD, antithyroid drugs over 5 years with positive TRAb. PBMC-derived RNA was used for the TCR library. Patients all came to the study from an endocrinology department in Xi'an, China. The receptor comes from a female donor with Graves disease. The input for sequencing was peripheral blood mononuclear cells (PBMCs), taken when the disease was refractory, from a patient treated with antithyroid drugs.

The CDR3: CASSSQREGLDTQYF. DNA of the CDR3: TGTGCCAGCAGTTCCCAGCGGGAGGGCCTGGATACGCAGTATTTT. The chain couples TRBV28 to TRBJ2-3, with TRBD2 matching over 10 bases. V shed 4 bases, J shed 6 bases, and the junction held 7 bases outside the gene matches. This CDR3 region has 15 residues. The germline V gene has CDR1 MDHEN and CDR2 SYDVKM.